The 26 T cell receptor beta chains below were found in one sample sequenced in a study of blood T cell repertoires in COVID-19. Only in-frame clones appear in the TCRdb table, and some are missing; sequencing was by immunoSEQ multiplex PCR. The sample yields 110,000 to 150,000 clones, roughly 88% seen once. Sequenced material: peripheral blood. Source of these receptors: a woman in her forties or fifties with acute or convalescent COVID-19.

The chain carries TRBV5-1 and TRBJ1-4, with D perhaps matching TRBD1 (6 bases). The CDR3 is made up of 15 amino acids. Germline values: CDR1 SGHRS, CDR2 YFSETQ. Trimming pared 3 bases from V and 0 bases from J, leaving 9 bases between. CDR3 sequence reads: CASSSGTTTNEKLFF. CDR3 sequence (DNA): TGCGCCAGCAGCTCTGGGACAACAACTAATGAAAAACTGTTTTTT.

This clone was recorded a few times. Here the CDR3 DNA reads TGTGCCAGTAGCCCGGGACAGGCAAATCAGCCCCAGCATTTT. This gives the protein CASSPGQANQPQHF. J is TRBJ1-5 and V is TRBV19; 8 nucleotides agree with TRBD1. J gave up 4 bases and V 6 bases, and 5 bases lay outside the gene matches. From germline, CDR1 is LNHDA and CDR2 SQIVND (reference sequence). The CDR3 is made up of 14 amino acids. The full variable domain, rest sourced from reference TRBV19 and TRBJ1-5, is DGGITQSPKYLFRKEGQNVTLSCEQNLNHDAMYWYRQDPGQGLRLIYYSQIVNDFQKGDIAEGYSVSREKKESFPLTVTSAQKNPTAFYLCASSPGQANQPQHFGDGTRLSIL.

This rearrangement joins TRBV3-1 (or the pseudogene TRBV3-2) to TRBJ1-1; 11 bases line up with TRBD1. Trimming cost V 8 bases and J 4 bases; bases outside gene matches: 15. The CDR3 is made up of 17 amino acids. Germline lookup yields CDR1 LGHDT and CDR2 YNNKEL (reference sequence). CDR3 in DNA: TGTGCCAGCCGCCTAGGGGGACAGGGGGAAAAGGGCACTGAAGCTTTCTTT. Translated: CASRLGGQGEKGTEAFF.

The chain employs TRBV19 and TRBJ1-5, with TRBD1 matching over 7 bases. The germline V gene encodes CDR1 LNHDA and CDR2 SQIVND (reference sequence). This CDR3 is 17 amino acids long. J gave up 2 bases and V 3 bases, and 10 bases lay outside the gene matches. CDR3 nucleotide sequence: TGTGCCAGTAGTATCGTGTTAGGGGGGACAGGCAATCAGCCCCAGCATTTT. Amino acid sequence: CASSIVLGGTGNQPQHF.

This clone came up once. This chain uses TRBV6-5 with TRBJ1-1; tentative D call: TRBD1 (5 bases). The CDR3 extends over 13 amino acids. V gave up 6 bases and J gave up 4 bases, with 12 bases separating them. Germline V gives CDR1 MNHEY, CDR2 SVGAGI. CDR3: CASRLGGGTEAFF. The CDR3 DNA reads as TGTGCCAGCAGACTCGGGGGTGGCACTGAAGCTTTCTTT.

The genes are TRBV19 and TRBJ2-2, with a weak D call TRBD1 (5 bases). From germline, CDR1 is LNHDA and CDR2 SQIVND (reference sequence). This CDR3 is built from 16 residues. Trimming stripped 5 bases from V and 0 bases from J, with 13 bases between. CDR3 sequence reads: CASSLSTATNTGELFF. As DNA, the CDR3 is TGTGCCAGTAGTCTCTCGACAGCAACGAACACCGGGGAGCTGTTTTTT.

This clone was counted a single time. The rearrangement uses TRBV14 and TRBJ1-4; 8 nucleotides line up with TRBD1. Trimming removed 4 bases from V and 12 bases from J; junction bases left unmatched: 4. The CDR3 covers 12 residues. Germline values: CDR1 SGHDN, CDR2 FVKESK. The CDR3 nucleotides are TGTGCCAGCAGCCGCAGGGGGCTGGAACTGTTTTTT. This codes for CASSRRGLELFF.

This clone was observed a few times. The chain joins TRBV5-1 to TRBJ1-5; the match to TRBD1 covers 10 bases. V was clipped by 4 bases and J by 4 bases; unmatched bases: 8. The CDR3 loop spans 16 amino acids. Germline lookup yields CDR1 SGHRS and CDR2 YFSETQ. DNA for the CDR3: TGCGCCAGCAGCCTCGGGACAGGGGCCGCTAATCAGCCCCAGCATTTT. Amino acids: CASSLGTGAANQPQHF.

The rearrangement uses TRBV3-1 (or the pseudogene TRBV3-2) and TRBJ1-1, with D perhaps matching TRBD1 (5 bases). The CDR3 covers 13 residues. Trimming pared 1 base from V and 6 bases from J, leaving 9 bases between. Germline CDR1 and CDR2: LGHDT and YNNKEL (reference sequence). The CDR3 loop is CASSQVQGAEAFF. CDR3 bases: TGTGCCAGCAGCCAAGTCCAGGGTGCTGAAGCTTTCTTT.

The gene calls are TRBV5-1 and TRBJ2-3; 8 bases line up with TRBD2. Trimming cost V 2 bases and J 4 bases; bases outside gene matches: 3. Germline lookup yields CDR1 SGHRS and CDR2 YFSETQ. The CDR3 extends over 14 amino acids. CDR3 region: CASSLREGADTQYF. The CDR3 coding sequence is TGCGCCAGCAGCTTACGGGAGGGGGCAGATACGCAGTATTTT.

V and J are TRBV7-9 and TRBJ1-5, with TRBD1 as a possible D gene (5 bases). The V end lost 5 bases, the J end lost 1 base, and 12 bases lay between the germline ends. Germline assignment: CDR1 SEHNR and CDR2 FQNEAQ (reference sequence). The CDR3 has 15 amino acids. The CDR3 region is CASSEQGGSNQPQHF. CDR3 coding DNA: TGTGCCAGCAGCGAGCAGGGTGGAAGCAATCAGCCCCAGCATTTT.

V is TRBV3-1 (or the pseudogene TRBV3-2) and J is TRBJ2-3; weak D call: TRBD1 (7 bases). Germline assignment: CDR1 LGHDT and CDR2 YNNKEL (reference sequence). There are 16 residues in the CDR3. V lost 2 bases, J lost 3 bases, and 15 bases lay in between. The CDR3 bases are TGTGCCAGCAGCCAACGATACCAGGGGGGAACAGATACGCAGTATTTT. This codes for CASSQRYQGGTDTQYF.

This clone was seen only once. The V gene is TRBV6-6, the J gene TRBJ1-1; D unclear. The CDR3 sequence is 15 residues long. Germline CDR1 is MNHNY and CDR2 is SVGAGI (reference sequence). V gave up 6 bases and J gave up 1 base, with 15 bases separating them. CDR3 loop: CASSQSGQPNTEAFF. CDR3 in DNA: TGTGCCAGCAGCCAGAGCGGGCAGCCGAACACTGAAGCTTTCTTT.

This chain's CDR3 is CASSPIQDLNYGYTF. The CDR3 coding sequence is TGTGCCAGCTCACCCATTCAGGATCTTAACTATGGCTACACCTTC. The gene calls are TRBV18 and TRBJ1-2; D ambiguous. Germline V gene lookup returns CDR1 KGHSH and CDR2 LQKENI. V was cut by 3 bases and J by 1 base, with 12 bases left in between. The CDR3 is 15 amino acids. The variable domain in full, completed from reference TRBV18 and TRBJ1-2, reads NAGVMQNPRHLVRRRGQEARLRCSPMKGHSHVYWYRQLPEEGLKFMVYLQKENIIDESGMPKERFSAEFPKEGPSILRIQQVVRGDSAAYFCASSPIQDLNYGYTFGSGTRLTVV.

This chain links TRBV11-1 with TRBJ2-2; possible D gene TRBD2, 5 bases. Per germline, CDR1 SGHAT and CDR2 FQDESV (reference sequence). V was trimmed by 2 bases and J by 5 bases, leaving 12 bases between them. CDR3 size: 15 residues. As DNA, the CDR3 is TGTGCCAGCAGCTTATTCCGGGGTGGGACCGGGGAGCTGTTTTTT. Protein: CASSLFRGGTGELFF.

The chain couples TRBV4-2 to TRBJ2-7, with 14 bases matching TRBD2. Germline V CDR1 and CDR2: LGHNA, YNFKEQ. V shed 1 base, J shed 0 bases, and the junction held 5 bases outside the gene matches. CDR3 length: 18 amino acids. The CDR3 nucleotides read TGTGCCAGCAGCCAAGGACTAGCGGGAGGGCCAAGCTCCTACGAGCAGTACTTC. Amino acid sequence: CASSQGLAGGPSSYEQYF.

CDR3 loop: CAIPVAVTTPNTGELFF. The CDR3 coding sequence is TGTGCCATCCCCGTAGCAGTAACTACCCCGAACACCGGGGAGCTGTTTTTT. This chain uses TRBV10-3 with TRBJ2-2; the D is unclear. CDR1 is ENHRY, CDR2 SYGVKD, per germline. Trimming removed 8 bases at V and 0 bases at J, with 19 bases between. This CDR3 has 17 amino acids.

This clone was observed a few times. Other DNA sequences from this sample encode an identical CDR3 as well. The J gene is TRBJ1-6, the V gene TRBV9; D perhaps matches TRBD1 (5 bases). Germline V CDR1 and CDR2: SGDLS, YYNGEE. The V gene lost 0 bases and the J gene lost 0 bases, with 10 bases spanning the gap. The CDR3 contains 17 residues. CDR3 amino acids: CASSVEYRSSYNSPLHF. The DNA of the CDR3 is TGTGCCAGCAGCGTAGAGTACAGGAGCTCCTATAATTCACCCCTCCACTTT.

The chain links TRBV5-1 to TRBJ2-1, with 8 bases lining up with TRBD1. The CDR3 has 15 residues. Germline V CDR1 and CDR2: SGHRS, YFSETQ. V trimming: 3 bases; J trimming: 0 bases; junction bases outside the gene matches: 2. CDR3 bases: TGCGCCAGCAGCTGGGGACAGGTCTCCTACAATGAGCAGTTCTTC. It translates to CASSWGQVSYNEQFF.

The rearrangement uses TRBV7-9 and TRBJ2-5; unclear D gene. Trimming removed 5 bases at V and 4 bases at J, with 8 bases between. The CDR3 extends over 12 amino acids. In germline, CDR1 is SEHNR, CDR2 FQNEAQ (reference sequence). The DNA of the CDR3 is TGTGCCAGCAGCCGAATCGGAGAGACCCAGTACTTC. This gives the protein CASSRIGETQYF. Full variable domain (rest looked up from reference TRBV7-9 and TRBJ2-5): DTGVSQNPRHKITKRGQNVTFRCDPISEHNRLYWYRQTLGQGPEFLTYFQNEAQLEKSRLLSDRFSAERPKGSFSTLEIQRTEQGDSAMYLCASSRIGETQYFGPGTRLLVL.

The rearrangement joins TRBV14 to TRBJ2-1; 10 bases are shared with TRBD2. The CDR3 spans 14 residues. V dropped 4 bases and J dropped 10; count of bases not matched to a gene: 7. The germline V gene has CDR1 SGHDN and CDR2 FVKESK. The DNA of the CDR3 is TGTGCCAGCAGCCCAGAGACTAGCGGGTCAGAGCAGTTCTTC. Encoded protein: CASSPETSGSEQFF.

This chain links TRBV18 with TRBJ1-1, with 8 bases aligning to TRBD1. Germline CDR1 and CDR2: KGHSH and LQKENI. The CDR3 extends over 16 amino acids. The ends lost 0 bases at V and 2 bases at J; junction bases unmatched: 5. The CDR3 reads CASSPPWAGGNTEAFF. The CDR3 bases are TGTGCCAGCTCACCACCGTGGGCAGGGGGCAACACTGAAGCTTTCTTT.

The chain has TRBV2 and TRBJ2-7; D uncertain. Trimming removed 7 bases at V and 3 bases at J, with 7 bases between. From germline, CDR1 is SNHLY and CDR2 FYNNEI. The CDR3 covers 11 residues. As DNA, the CDR3 is TGTGCCAGCATCTCAGGCTACGAGCAGTACTTC. Translation: CASISGYEQYF.

The chain joins TRBV3-1 (or the pseudogene TRBV3-2) to TRBJ1-1; unclear D gene. The CDR3 consists of 13 residues. Trimming cost V 5 bases and J 0 bases, with 7 bases left between them. CDR1 LGHDT and CDR2 YNNKEL come from the germline V gene (reference sequence). The CDR3 DNA reads as TGTGCCAGCAGCTTAATCTTGAACACTGAAGCTTTCTTT. As protein: CASSLILNTEAFF.

In this sample, this clone turned up a few times. V gene TRBV25-1 combines with J gene TRBJ2-7; 8 bases fit TRBD2. The germline CDR1 and CDR2 sequences are MGHDK and SYGVNS. The CDR3 is made up of 14 amino acids. The V segment lost 4 bases and the J segment 2 bases; nucleotides outside the gene matches: 4. The CDR3 loop is CASSGRGGPYEQYF. CDR3 nucleotide sequence: TGTGCCAGCAGTGGTCGGGGGGGCCCCTACGAGCAGTACTTC.

This clone was seen a few times. V gene TRBV4-2 combines with J gene TRBJ1-4, with 7 bases matching TRBD1. Germline trimming cut 4 bases from V and 5 bases from J; bases unmatched to any gene: 7. Germline V CDR1 and CDR2: LGHNA, YNFKEQ. The CDR3 loop spans 15 amino acids. CDR3 protein: CASSLTWGQNEKLFF. As DNA, the CDR3 is TGTGCCAGCAGCCTTACCTGGGGACAGAATGAAAAACTGTTTTTT.